The 28 T cell receptor beta chains below were found in one sample sequenced in a study of blood T cell repertoires in COVID-19 (TCRdb year 2020). The library was built by means of the immunoSEQ multiplex PCR assay. TCRdb retrieved this table from immuneACCESS and kept in-frame rearrangements only. Not all clones are present; in checked studies, unresolved V genes account for under half, and no reason is known for the remainder. The sample includes 200,000 to 300,000 clones, with approximately 88% observed a single time. The leading ten clones occupy approximately 1.2% of the sample. Specimen: PBMCs or T cells enriched from blood (not recorded which). These receptors were collected from a woman aged 40 to 50 with acute COVID-19.

The chain couples TRBV7-8 to TRBJ1-2; 10 bases line up with TRBD1. This CDR3 comprises 14 residues. V shed 5 bases and J 7 bases; nucleotides not matched to a gene: 7. The V gene's germline CDR1 is SGHVS and CDR2 FQNEAQ. CDR3 bases: TGTGCCAGCAGCCCCGGGACAGGGGAGTTTGGCTACACCTTC. Its translation: CASSPGTGEFGYTF.

The chain's CDR3 is CASSDEGDSYNEQFF. In DNA, the CDR3 is TGTGCCAGCAGCGACGAGGGGGACTCCTACAATGAGCAGTTCTTC. This chain joins TRBV9 and TRBJ2-1; the D gene is possibly TRBD1 (6 bases). Deletions cut 3 bases from V and 0 bases from J, with 10 bases between. Germline-derived CDR1 and CDR2 are SGDLS and YYNGEE. The CDR3 contains 15 residues.

This chain connects TRBV30 to TRBJ2-1; 7 bases match TRBD1. Germline CDR1 reads GTSNPN; CDR2 reads SVGIG (reference sequence). V was clipped by 2 bases and J by 2 bases; unmatched bases: 3. The CDR3 contains 14 residues. CDR3 DNA sequence: TGTGCCTGGAGTCAAGGGGGCCCCTACAATGAGCAGTTCTTC. This encodes CAWSQGGPYNEQFF.

V gene TRBV5-1 combines with J gene TRBJ2-3, with 8 bases fitting TRBD2. The germline gives CDR1 SGHRS, CDR2 YFSETQ. Trimming removed 1 base from V and 4 bases from J; junction bases left unmatched: 5. The CDR3 contains 15 residues. The CDR3 DNA sequence: TGCGCCAGCAGCTTGAACGGGAGGGCCGCAGATACGCAGTATTTT. This codes for CASSLNGRAADTQYF.

The genes are TRBV28 and TRBJ2-1, with 8 bases lining up with TRBD2. The CDR3 runs to 11 residues. V trimming: 6 bases; J trimming: 10 bases; junction bases outside the gene matches: 2. Germline values: CDR1 MDHEN, CDR2 SYDVKM. The CDR3 region has the DNA TGTGCCAGCAGGGGGACTAGGGAGCAGTTCTTC. This codes for CASRGTREQFF.

This chain connects TRBV28 to TRBJ1-2; D not resolved. Germline-derived CDR1 and CDR2 are MDHEN and SYDVKM. The CDR3 extends over 12 amino acids. Trimming removed 7 bases from V and 3 bases from J, with 9 bases in between. CDR3 sequence reads: CASNSIDYGYTF. The CDR3 DNA is TGTGCCAGCAACTCGATTGACTATGGCTACACCTTC.

This chain connects TRBV9 to TRBJ1-4, with no clear D. Germline V gene sequence: CDR1 SGDLS, CDR2 YYNGEE. Trimming cost V 3 bases and J 0 bases, with 6 bases left between them. The CDR3 consists of 14 residues. The CDR3 here is CASSAGATNEKLFF. The CDR3, as DNA: TGTGCCAGCAGCGCCGGGGCAACTAATGAAAAACTGTTTTTT.

The V call is TRBV5-8, the J call TRBJ2-1; 7 bases map to TRBD1. The junction had 4 bases not matched to a gene; V was cut back by 0 bases and J by 7 bases. This CDR3 spans 14 amino acids. Per the germline V gene, CDR1 is SGHTS and CDR2 is YDEGEE. The CDR3 spells CASSLGRGWNEQFF. The CDR3 coding sequence is TGTGCCAGCAGCTTGGGCAGGGGGTGGAATGAGCAGTTCTTC.

The chain is built from TRBV30 and TRBJ1-4; D gene uncertain. The CDR3 loop spans 14 amino acids. The germline CDR1 and CDR2 sequences are GTSNPN and SVGIG (reference sequence). The V end lost 2 bases, the J end lost 0 bases, and 7 bases lay between the germline ends. CDR3 residues: CAWSNSATNEKLFF. The CDR3 coding sequence is TGTGCCTGGAGTAATTCCGCAACTAATGAAAAACTGTTTTTT.

V usage is TRBV30 and J usage is TRBJ2-7; no firm D call. The CDR3 is 10 amino acids. Trimming cost V 5 bases and J 7 bases, with 9 bases left between them. Germline values: CDR1 GTSNPN, CDR2 SVGIG (reference sequence). CDR3 nucleotides: TGTGCCTGGGGTTATAGTGAGCAGTACTTC. It is translated as CAWGYSEQYF.

The genes are TRBV7-9 and TRBJ2-3, with 8 bases that match TRBD2. V lost 4 bases, J lost 2 bases, and 5 bases stayed unmatched. Germline V gene sequence: CDR1 SEHNR, CDR2 FQNEAQ (reference sequence). The CDR3 is made up of 15 amino acids. CDR3 sequence reads: CASSSLAGFTDTQYF. CDR3 in DNA: TGTGCCAGCAGCTCCCTAGCGGGCTTCACAGATACGCAGTATTTT.

The chain couples TRBV29-1 to TRBJ1-2, with D possibly being TRBD1 (6 bases). The CDR3 spans 12 residues. The germline V gene encodes CDR1 SQVTM and CDR2 ANQGSEA. V dropped 7 bases and J dropped 0 bases, with 9 bases sitting between them. In DNA, the CDR3 is TGCAGCGCGGGGGGCCCTAACTATGGCTACACCTTC. Protein sequence: CSAGGPNYGYTF.

The CDR3 bases are TGTGCCAGCAGCATTAGCATCGGAACAGATACGCAGTATTTT. Translation gives CASSISIGTDTQYF. The chain uses TRBV3-1 (or the pseudogene TRBV3-2) and TRBJ2-3; the D is unclear. The germline V gene encodes CDR1 LGHDT and CDR2 YNNKEL (reference sequence). The ends were cut back, 5 bases at V and 3 bases at J, with 12 bases in the middle. There are 14 residues in the CDR3.

The genes are TRBV7-6 and TRBJ2-1, with 8 bases aligning to TRBD1. The ends lost 4 bases at V and 4 bases at J; junction bases unmatched: 6. CDR3 length: 15 amino acids. Germline CDR1 SGHVS, CDR2 FNYEAQ. DNA of the CDR3: TGTGCCAGCAGCTCGGACAGGGTTTCATACAATGAGCAGTTCTTC. Residues: CASSSDRVSYNEQFF.

This clone was observed a single time. The chain employs TRBV18 and TRBJ1-6, with D tentatively TRBD1 (5 bases). The CDR3 spans 15 residues. Trimming removed 3 bases from V and 8 bases from J, with 14 bases in between. CDR1 is KGHSH, CDR2 LQKENI, per germline. CDR3 residues: CASSPISGDYSPLHF. The CDR3 coding sequence is TGTGCCAGCTCACCGATCTCGGGGGATTATTCACCCCTCCACTTT.

The rearrangement joins TRBV4-3 to TRBJ2-2; D remains ambiguous. V gave up 2 bases and J gave up 5 bases, with 12 bases separating them. This CDR3 region has 15 residues. Looked up from germline, CDR1 is LGHNA and CDR2 is YSLEER. The CDR3 sequence: CASSQIGLGTGELFF. In DNA form, the CDR3 reads TGCGCCAGCAGCCAAATAGGCCTCGGGACCGGGGAGCTGTTTTTT.

A single count supports this clone. The V call is TRBV5-8, the J call TRBJ2-3, with D maybe TRBD1 (5 bases). Trimming shortened V by 3 bases and J by 3 bases, and 8 bases separated the two germline ends. This CDR3 spans 13 amino acids. Germline values: CDR1 SGHTS, CDR2 YDEGEE. The CDR3 sequence is CASSSRVTDTQYF. The CDR3 DNA reads as TGTGCCAGCAGCTCCAGGGTAACAGATACGCAGTATTTT.

The rearrangement joins TRBV19 to TRBJ1-2, with a tentative D call TRBD1 (6 bases). V was pared by 6 bases and J by 6 bases, with 14 bases between. The CDR3 spans 13 residues. The germline CDR1 and CDR2 sequences are LNHDA and SQIVND (reference sequence). The CDR3 coding sequence is TGTGCCAGTAGGGAACAGGGTGGTCATGGCTACACCTTC. Translating gives CASREQGGHGYTF.

The genes are TRBV7-9 and TRBJ2-7, with D possibly matching TRBD2 (6 bases). Deletions cut 6 bases from V and 0 bases from J, with 18 bases between. Germline V CDR1 and CDR2: SEHNR, FQNEAQ (reference sequence). The CDR3 is made up of 16 amino acids. CDR3 in DNA: TGTGCCAGCAGTTCGGGAAGTGGAGGGGTCTCCTACGAGCAGTACTTC. The encoded protein is CASSSGSGGVSYEQYF.

The rearrangement joins TRBV19 to TRBJ2-2; TRBD1 matches at 7 bases. Germline V lookup: CDR1 LNHDA, CDR2 SQIVND (reference sequence). This CDR3 is 14 amino acids long. The trim removed 5 bases at V and 7 bases at J, leaving 7 bases unmatched. For the CDR3, the DNA is TGTGCCAGTAGTTTACAGGGGCGAGGCGGGGAGCTGTTTTTT. This codes for CASSLQGRGGELFF.

The rearrangement joins TRBV24-1 to TRBJ1-4, with 7 bases matching TRBD1. With V trimmed by 3 bases and J by 6 bases, 6 bases remained unmatched. Germline V CDR1 and CDR2: KGHDR, SFDVKD. The CDR3 has 15 residues. The CDR3 here is CATSDNRGGHEKLFF. CDR3 DNA sequence: TGTGCCACCAGTGATAACAGAGGGGGCCATGAAAAACTGTTTTTT.

A few counts support this clone. CDR3 bases: TGTGCCAGCAGCTTAACAGCGAACACCGGGGAGCTGTTTTTT. This gives the protein CASSLTANTGELFF. This chain connects TRBV11-2 to TRBJ2-2; D remains ambiguous. CDR3 length: 14 residues. CDR1 SGHAT and CDR2 FQNNGV come from the germline V gene. V dropped 2 bases and J dropped 0 bases, with 4 bases sitting between them.

This clone was counted a single time. Other DNA sequences in this specimen translate into the identical CDR3. The V call is TRBV3-1 (or the pseudogene TRBV3-2), the J call TRBJ1-5; 8 nucleotides agree with TRBD1. Losses at the gene ends were 4 bases for V and 4 bases for J; bases not matched to a gene: 3. The CDR3 spans 14 residues. Germline CDR1 LGHDT, CDR2 YNNKEL (reference sequence). The DNA for the CDR3 is TGTGCCAGCAGCCGGACAGGGTGGAATCAGCCCCAGCATTTT. Translating gives CASSRTGWNQPQHF.

In its sample, this clone was seen once. The chain carries TRBV11-2 and TRBJ1-5, with D possibly matching TRBD1 (5 bases). Looked up from germline, CDR1 is SGHAT and CDR2 is FQNNGV. Trimming cost V 1 base and J 1 base, with 5 bases left between them. CDR3 length equals 14 residues. The CDR3 DNA sequence: TGTGCCAGCAGCTTAGCAGGGAGCAATCAGCCCCAGCATTTT. Translated: CASSLAGSNQPQHF.

This chain uses TRBV7-2 with TRBJ2-1; D may be TRBD1 (6 bases). Germline lookup yields CDR1 SGHTA and CDR2 FQGNSA. The V and J ends lost 2 bases and 6 bases respectively, with 14 bases between them. The CDR3 extends over 15 amino acids. Here the CDR3 DNA reads TGTGCCAGCAGCTTATTTTGGGACATCGGCAATGAGCAGTTCTTC. As protein: CASSLFWDIGNEQFF. Filled out from reference TRBV7-2 and TRBJ2-1, the complete variable domain reads GAGVSQSPSNKVTEKGKDVELRCDPISGHTALYWYRQSLGQGLEFLIYFQGNSAPDKSGLPSDRFSAERTGGSVSTLTIQRTQQEDSAVYLCASSLFWDIGNEQFFGPGTRLTVL.

The chain carries TRBV27 and TRBJ1-6; D not resolved. The germline CDR1 and CDR2 sequences are MNHEY and SMNVEV (reference sequence). Trimming stripped 5 bases from V and 7 bases from J, with 9 bases between. This CDR3 is 13 amino acids long. The CDR3 bases are TGTGCCAGCAGTCCTACGGTGAATTCACCCCTCCACTTT. This codes for CASSPTVNSPLHF.

V usage is TRBV3-1 (or the pseudogene TRBV3-2) and J usage is TRBJ1-2; D is unresolved. There are 18 residues in the CDR3. With 0 bases removed from V and 4 bases from J, the gap between germline ends came to 21 bases. From germline, CDR1 is LGHDT and CDR2 YNNKEL (reference sequence). The chain's CDR3 is CASSQEWPSAGHGYGYTF. For the CDR3, the DNA is TGTGCCAGCAGCCAAGAATGGCCCTCGGCTGGGCACGGCTATGGCTACACCTTC.

This chain uses TRBV19 with TRBJ1-5, with D possibly matching TRBD1 (5 bases). Germline V gene sequence: CDR1 LNHDA, CDR2 SQIVND (reference sequence). This CDR3 region has 16 residues. V was trimmed by 8 bases and J by 3 bases, leaving 20 bases between them. CDR3 in DNA: TGTGCCAGTCAATCGACAGCCCGACAAAACAATCAGCCCCAGCATTTT. Translating gives CASQSTARQNNQPQHF.